The rows below give T cell receptor beta chains drawn from one sample of a study of OX40 agonist ivuxolimab in advanced cancers. Assay used: immunoSEQ multiplex PCR; TCRdb lists only in-frame clones, some missing. The sample has more than 100,000 clones, about 93% seen once. Sequenced here: CD4+ or CD8+ T cells sorted from blood, sampled in a trial of the OX40 agonist ivuxolimab. The receptors were sampled from an adult with an advanced solid tumor such as melanoma, head and neck, liver or kidney cancer. CDR3s include the opening cysteine and the closing phenylalanine or tryptophan. The order of the fields is CDR3 DNA, CDR3 protein, clone size, D gene, J gene, V gene. A D gene is named only where the DNA matches it firmly. Clone size is given for some rows only: seen once, a few or many times, or a class if the clone is expanded.

cdr3_nt: TGTGCCAGCAGTCTATGGACGGACGATACGCAGTATTTT; cdr3_aa: CASSLWTDDTQYF; clone_size: once; d_call: -; j_call: TRBJ2-3; v_call: TRBV2
cdr3_nt: TGTGCCAGCAGCCCCCCCACCCTGGCCTTCACATTCGACAATGAGCAGTTCTTC; cdr3_aa: CASSPPTLAFTFDNEQFF; clone_size: -; d_call: -; j_call: TRBJ2-1; v_call: TRBV7-8
cdr3_nt: TGTGCCAGCAGCTTATGGACAGGGGGCGCGAGGGGCTATGGCTACACCTTC; cdr3_aa: CASSLWTGGARGYGYTF; clone_size: once; d_call: TRBD1; j_call: TRBJ1-2; v_call: TRBV7-9
cdr3_nt: TGTGCCAGCAGCCGTACAGGGGATAGCAATCAGCCCCAGCATTTT; cdr3_aa: CASSRTGDSNQPQHF; clone_size: few; d_call: TRBD1; j_call: TRBJ1-5; v_call: TRBV7-9
cdr3_nt: TGCAGCGTGGACACCTCTAATAGCTACAATGAGCAGTTCTTC; cdr3_aa: CSVDTSNSYNEQFF; clone_size: -; d_call: -; j_call: TRBJ2-1; v_call: TRBV29-1
cdr3_nt: TGTGCCAGCAGTCCTTGGACAGGGGTCACTGAAGCTTTCTTT; cdr3_aa: CASSPWTGVTEAFF; clone_size: -; d_call: TRBD1; j_call: TRBJ1-1; v_call: TRBV6-1
cdr3_nt: TGTGCCAGTAGCACACTTGCTCAGGCTAGCGGCCCCTACGAGCAGTACTTC; cdr3_aa: CASSTLAQASGPYEQYF; clone_size: -; d_call: TRBD2; j_call: TRBJ2-7; v_call: TRBV19
cdr3_nt: TGTGCCAGTAGCCGGGACAGGGACACTGAAGCTTTCTTT; cdr3_aa: CASSRDRDTEAFF; clone_size: few; d_call: TRBD1; j_call: TRBJ1-1; v_call: TRBV19
cdr3_nt: TGTGCCGTACAGGGTGTTGGGAGCAATCAGCCCCAGCATTTT; cdr3_aa: CAVQGVGSNQPQHF; clone_size: few; d_call: -; j_call: TRBJ1-5; v_call: TRBV2
cdr3_nt: TGTGCCAGCCGGGCGGTTGGCGGCACTGAAGCTTTCTTT; cdr3_aa: CASRAVGGTEAFF; clone_size: -; d_call: -; j_call: TRBJ1-1; v_call: TRBV27
cdr3_nt: TGTGCCAGCAGAAGGCTCCCGTACAATGAGCAGTTCTTC; cdr3_aa: CASRRLPYNEQFF; clone_size: -; d_call: -; j_call: TRBJ2-1; v_call: TRBV6-1